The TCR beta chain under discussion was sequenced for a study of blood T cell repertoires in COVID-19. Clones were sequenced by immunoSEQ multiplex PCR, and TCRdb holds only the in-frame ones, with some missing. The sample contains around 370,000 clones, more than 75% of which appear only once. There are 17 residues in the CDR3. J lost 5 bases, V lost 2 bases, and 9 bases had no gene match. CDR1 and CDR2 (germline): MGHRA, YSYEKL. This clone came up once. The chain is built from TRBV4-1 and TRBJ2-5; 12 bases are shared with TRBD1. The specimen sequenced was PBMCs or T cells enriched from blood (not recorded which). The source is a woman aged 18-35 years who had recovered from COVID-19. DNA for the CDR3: TGCGCCAGCAGCCAATCTTTGTCAGGGACAGGGGGCGAGACCCAGTACTTC. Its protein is CASSQSLSGTGGETQYF.